What follows are 16 T cell receptor beta chains derived from one specimen sequenced in a study of post-analysis software for immune sequencing data. Study results and caveats: Patients carried roughly 5 TRBV segments more frequently than controls did, and TRBV5-6, TRBV5-1 and TRBV20-1 were among them.

Carried by the TCR beta cDNA libraries were unique molecular identifiers. TCRdb redid the calling of the PCR reads with MiXCR, one entry per CDR3 protein. The repertoire has some 800,000 distinct CDR3 sequences, about half of them found once; the top ten carry just under 5%. Their antigen targets remain unknown. The sample comprised blood. The receptors here all came from a girl aged 10 to 17 with multiple sclerosis.

The chain employs TRBV27 and TRBJ1-5, with D possibly being TRBD1 (6 bases). This CDR3 has 14 amino acids. Per the germline V gene, CDR1 is MNHEY and CDR2 is SMNVEV (reference sequence). V lost 10 bases and J lost 2, with 15 bases in between. CDR3: CATSRTAGNQPQHF. CDR3 nucleotide sequence: TGTGCCACCTCTAGGACAGCGGGCAATCAGCCCCAGCATTTT.

The rearrangement uses TRBV13 and TRBJ1-2, with TRBD1 matching 11 bases. CDR1 and CDR2 from the germline V gene are PRHDT and FYEKMQ (reference sequence). The J segment lost 7 bases and the V segment lost 5 bases, leaving 6 bases of the junction unmatched. The CDR3 has 14 residues. The chain's CDR3 is CASSPGQGASGYTF. DNA of the CDR3: TGTGCCAGCAGCCCCGGACAGGGGGCGAGTGGCTACACCTTC.

This clonotype has only a few counts. The chain employs TRBV27 and TRBJ2-5; 10 bases are a match to TRBD2. The CDR3 is 16 amino acids. Losses at the gene ends were 4 bases for V and 4 bases for J; bases not matched to a gene: 9. The germline CDR1 and CDR2 sequences are MNHEY and SMNVEV (reference sequence). The CDR3 sequence: CASSYTAGGSRETQYF. In nucleotides, the CDR3 is TGTGCCAGCAGTTACACAGCGGGAGGGTCGAGAGAGACCCAGTACTTC.

This clonotype was observed a handful of times. The gene calls are TRBV20-1 and TRBJ2-3; possible D gene TRBD1, 6 bases. The V gene lost 4 bases and the J gene lost 1 base, with 9 bases spanning the gap. The CDR3 length is 13 residues. Per the germline V gene, CDR1 is DFQATT and CDR2 is SNEGSKA (reference sequence). CDR3 sequence: CSANAGGTDTQYF. The DNA for the CDR3 is TGCAGTGCTAACGCAGGGGGCACAGATACGCAGTATTTT.

This clonotype was seen a handful of times. The chain combines TRBV4-2 with TRBJ1-4, with D unresolved. Germline CDR1 is LGHNA and CDR2 is YNFKEQ. V gave up 4 bases and J gave up 6 bases, with 6 bases separating them. This CDR3 is 12 amino acids long. Here the CDR3 DNA reads TGTGCCAGCAGCCGTGGGGATGAAAAACTGTTTTTT. It yields the protein CASSRGDEKLFF.

The rearrangement joins TRBV27 to TRBJ2-7; D assignment may be TRBD1 or TRBD2 (5 bases each). The length of the CDR3 is 13 residues. Per the germline V gene, CDR1 is MNHEY and CDR2 is SMNVEV (reference sequence). With 5 bases removed from V and 5 bases from J, the gap between germline ends came to 13 bases. CDR3 in DNA: TGTGCCAGCAGTCGGGGCAGGGCCAACGAGCAGTACTTC. As protein: CASSRGRANEQYF.

A few counts support this clonotype. This chain links TRBV6-2 or TRBV6-3 with TRBJ2-7, with D perhaps TRBD1 or TRBD2 (6 bases each). Germline-derived CDR1 and CDR2 are MNHEY and SVGEGT. The CDR3 contains 18 residues. V lost 0 bases and J 3 bases, leaving 21 bases between the germline ends. CDR3 sequence: CASSYSVLPGGLSYEQYF. The CDR3, as DNA: TGTGCCAGCAGTTACTCGGTGTTACCTGGGGGGCTCAGCTACGAGCAGTACTTC.

The sample holds a few counts of this clonotype. V usage is TRBV7-9 and J usage is TRBJ2-7; no firm D call. The CDR3 is 14 amino acids. In germline, CDR1 is SEHNR, CDR2 FQNEAQ (reference sequence). V was pared by 4 bases and J by 4 bases, with 14 bases between. CDR3 in DNA: TGTGCCAGCAGCTCCTATGGAATCGAGTACGAGCAGTACTTC. It is translated as CASSSYGIEYEQYF.

V and J are TRBV6-6 and TRBJ2-1; D might be TRBD2 (6 bases). Trimming took off 8 bases at V and 3 bases at J, with 14 bases between the two ends. There are 14 residues in the CDR3. Germline CDR1 and CDR2: MNHNY and SVGAGI (reference sequence). The CDR3 DNA reads as TGTGCCAGCGGGTATAGCGGAGGCTACAATGAGCAGTTCTTC. It specifies CASGYSGGYNEQFF.

V and J are TRBV18 and TRBJ2-3; the D is unclear. The CDR3 spans 14 residues. Germline lookup yields CDR1 KGHSH and CDR2 LQKENI. Trimming shortened V by 3 bases and J by 0 bases, and 7 bases separated the two germline ends. CDR3 nucleotides: TGTGCCAGCTCACCGGAAAGTAGCACAGATACGCAGTATTTT. Translating gives CASSPESSTDTQYF.

J is TRBJ2-5 and V is TRBV29-1, with 12 positions matching TRBD2. V shed 6 bases, J shed 4 bases, and the junction held 15 bases outside the gene matches. The V gene's germline CDR1 is SQVTM and CDR2 ANQGSEA. This CDR3 comprises 17 residues. The CDR3 sequence is CSVTQTRLAGDPETQYF. CDR3 nucleotide sequence: TGCAGCGTCACTCAAACAAGACTAGCGGGAGACCCAGAGACCCAGTACTTC. The full variable domain, rest sourced from reference TRBV29-1 and TRBJ2-5, is SAVISQKPSRDICQRGTSLTIQCQVDSQVTMMFWYRQQPGQSLTLIATANQGSEATYESGFVIDKFPISRPNLTFSTLTVSNMSPEDSSIYLCSVTQTRLAGDPETQYFGPGTRLLVL.

This clonotype occurred a few times. The gene calls are TRBV27 and TRBJ2-7, with D perhaps matching TRBD2 (6 bases). The CDR3 loop spans 16 amino acids. V gave up 7 bases and J gave up 2 bases, with 21 bases separating them. Germline loops: CDR1 MNHEY, CDR2 SMNVEV (reference sequence). In DNA form, the CDR3 reads TGTGCCAGCAAGCTAGGCGGCGGGACTCCTCCCTACGAGCAGTACTTC. It specifies CASKLGGGTPPYEQYF.

The chain uses TRBV6-1 and TRBJ2-1, with D perhaps TRBD2 (7 bases). The J call may be faulty, since TRBJ2-7 better matches the DNA end. There are 15 residues in the CDR3. Germline CDR1 reads MNHNS; CDR2 reads SASEGT. The CDR3, as DNA: TGTGCCAGCACCGGAGGGAGGGGGGCTATGAATGAGCAGTACTTC. Its translation: CASTGGRGAMNEQYF.

The rearrangement joins TRBV30 to TRBJ1-5; a weak D match, TRBD1 (6 bases). V lost 1 base and J lost 4, with 8 bases in between. From germline, CDR1 is GTSNPN and CDR2 SVGIG (reference sequence). The CDR3 is 13 residues long. The CDR3 sequence: CAWSEGGNQPQHF. The DNA for the CDR3 is TGTGCCTGGAGTGAGGGGGGAAATCAGCCCCAGCATTTT.

The sample holds a few counts of this clonotype. This chain joins TRBV7-8 and TRBJ2-5; the D gene is possibly TRBD2 (5 bases). Per germline, CDR1 SGHVS and CDR2 FQNEAQ. The V end lost 4 bases, the J end lost 11 bases, and 14 bases lay between the germline ends. CDR3 length equals 12 residues. Here the CDR3 DNA reads TGTGCCAGCAGCTCGGTAGCGTTGCCGCAGTACTTC. This translates into CASSSVALPQYF.

The gene calls are TRBV6-1 and TRBJ2-4; D possibly corresponds to TRBD1 (6 bases). The last part of the DNA fits TRBJ2-7 better; the J call may be wrong. This CDR3 contains 13 residues. CDR1 and CDR2 (germline): MNHNS, SASEGT. The CDR3 coding sequence is TGTGCCAGCAGGTCGGGACAAGCCTACGAGCAGTACTTC. Protein: CASRSGQAYEQYF.